Sequencing of this TCR beta chain was carried out in a study of cytomegalovirus exposure and HLA in healthy donors. Broader study findings: The investigators catalogued 160 or so TCR beta chains as cytomegalovirus-associated.

Using immunoSEQ multiplex PCR, the repertoire was profiled, and TCRdb retains in-frame clones only, with some absent. Of roughly 130,000 clones listed, about 90% are singletons. CDR3 length: 15 residues. After removal of 4 bases from V and 3 bases from J, the junction contained 4 bases not matched to a gene. Germline loops: CDR1 MNHEY, CDR2 SVGAGI. Points on this clone: As yet, its antigen is unknown.

The rearrangement joins TRBV6-5 to TRBJ2-7; 12 bases agree with TRBD2. Source material: PBMCs. The TCR was taken from a man aged 25-40 years in good health and CMV-seronegative. The CDR3 protein is CASSSRTSGDYEQYF. In DNA, the CDR3 is TGTGCCAGCAGTTCCCGGACTAGCGGGGACTACGAGCAGTACTTC.